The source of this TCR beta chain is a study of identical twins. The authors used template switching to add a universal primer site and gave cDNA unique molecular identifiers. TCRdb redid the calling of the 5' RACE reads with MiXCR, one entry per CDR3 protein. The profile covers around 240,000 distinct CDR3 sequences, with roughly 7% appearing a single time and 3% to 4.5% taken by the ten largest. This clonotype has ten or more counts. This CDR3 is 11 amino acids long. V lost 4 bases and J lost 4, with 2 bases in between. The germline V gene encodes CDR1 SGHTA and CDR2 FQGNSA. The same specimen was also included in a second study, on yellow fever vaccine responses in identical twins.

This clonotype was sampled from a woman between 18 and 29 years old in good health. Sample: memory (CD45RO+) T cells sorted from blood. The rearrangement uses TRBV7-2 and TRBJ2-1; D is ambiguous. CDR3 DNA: TGTGCCAGCAGCTGGTACAATGAGCAGTTCTTC. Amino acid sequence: CASSWYNEQFF.